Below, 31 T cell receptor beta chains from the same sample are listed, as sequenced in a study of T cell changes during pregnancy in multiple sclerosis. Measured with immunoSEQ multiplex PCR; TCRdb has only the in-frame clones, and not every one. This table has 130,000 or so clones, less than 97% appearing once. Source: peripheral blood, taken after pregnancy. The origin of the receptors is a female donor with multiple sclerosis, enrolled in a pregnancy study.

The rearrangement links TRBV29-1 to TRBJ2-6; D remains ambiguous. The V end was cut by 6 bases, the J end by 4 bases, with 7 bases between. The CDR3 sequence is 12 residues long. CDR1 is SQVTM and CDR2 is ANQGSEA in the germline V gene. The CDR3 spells CSVATGANVLTF. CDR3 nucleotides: TGCAGCGTAGCGACCGGGGCCAACGTCCTGACTTTC.

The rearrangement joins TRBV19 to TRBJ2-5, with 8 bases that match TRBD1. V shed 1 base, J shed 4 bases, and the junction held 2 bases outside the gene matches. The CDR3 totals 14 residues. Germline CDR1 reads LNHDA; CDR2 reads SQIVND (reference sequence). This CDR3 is CASSIGGTGETQYF. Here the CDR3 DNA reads TGTGCCAGTAGTATAGGAGGGACAGGAGAGACCCAGTACTTC.

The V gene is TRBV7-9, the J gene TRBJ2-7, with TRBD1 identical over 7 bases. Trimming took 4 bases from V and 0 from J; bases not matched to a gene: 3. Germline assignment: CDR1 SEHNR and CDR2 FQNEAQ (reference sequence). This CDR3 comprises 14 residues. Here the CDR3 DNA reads TGTGCCAGCAGCTCCGGGACAGCCTCCTACGAGCAGTACTTC. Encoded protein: CASSSGTASYEQYF.

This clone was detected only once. The CDR3 DNA follows: TGTGCCAGCAGTTTAAACAGACTAGCAACAAGCAGCTACGAGCAGTACTTC. Its protein is CASSLNRLATSSYEQYF. The chain links TRBV27 to TRBJ2-7, with 7 bases lining up with TRBD2. Trimming cost V 2 bases and J 3 bases; bases outside gene matches: 13. Germline-derived CDR1 and CDR2 are MNHEY and SMNVEV (reference sequence). The CDR3 runs 17 residues.

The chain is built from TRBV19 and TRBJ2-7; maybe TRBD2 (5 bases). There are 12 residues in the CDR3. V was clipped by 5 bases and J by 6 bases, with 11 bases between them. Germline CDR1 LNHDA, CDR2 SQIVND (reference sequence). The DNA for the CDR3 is TGTGCCAGTAGTCAAAACAGCGGCGAGCAGTACTTC. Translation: CASSQNSGEQYF.

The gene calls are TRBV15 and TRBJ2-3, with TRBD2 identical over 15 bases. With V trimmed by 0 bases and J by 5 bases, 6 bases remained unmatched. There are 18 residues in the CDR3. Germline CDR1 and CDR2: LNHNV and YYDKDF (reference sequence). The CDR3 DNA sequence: TGTGCCACCAGCAGAGAGATGCGGACTAGCGGGAGGGTAGATACGCAGTATTTT. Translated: CATSREMRTSGRVDTQYF. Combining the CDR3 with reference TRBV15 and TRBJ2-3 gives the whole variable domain DAMVIQNPRYQVTQFGKPVTLSCSQTLNHNVMYWYQQKSSQAPKLLFHYYDKDFNNEADTPDNFQSRRPNTSFCFLDIRSPGLGDTAMYLCATSREMRTSGRVDTQYFGPGTRLTVL.

The CDR3 loop is CASSIAREQFF. The CDR3 DNA reads TGTGCCAGTAGTATAGCTAGAGAGCAGTTCTTC. The rearrangement links TRBV19 to TRBJ2-1; no definite D call. The germline V gene encodes CDR1 LNHDA and CDR2 SQIVND (reference sequence). This CDR3 has 11 residues. V gave up 1 base and J gave up 10 bases, with 5 bases separating them.

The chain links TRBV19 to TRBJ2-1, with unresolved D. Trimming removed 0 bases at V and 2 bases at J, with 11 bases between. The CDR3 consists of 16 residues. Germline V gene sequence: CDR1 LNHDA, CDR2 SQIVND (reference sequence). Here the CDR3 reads CASSIDRTIAYNEQFF. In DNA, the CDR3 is TGTGCCAGTAGTATAGATCGAACGATAGCCTACAATGAGCAGTTCTTC.

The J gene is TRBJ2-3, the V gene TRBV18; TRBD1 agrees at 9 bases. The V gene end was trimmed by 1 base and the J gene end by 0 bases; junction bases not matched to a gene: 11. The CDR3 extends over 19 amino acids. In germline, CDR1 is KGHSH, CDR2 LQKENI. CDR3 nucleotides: TGTGCCAGCTCACCACAGGGACAGGGTGCATTAACTAGCACAGATACGCAGTATTTT. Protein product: CASSPQGQGALTSTDTQYF.

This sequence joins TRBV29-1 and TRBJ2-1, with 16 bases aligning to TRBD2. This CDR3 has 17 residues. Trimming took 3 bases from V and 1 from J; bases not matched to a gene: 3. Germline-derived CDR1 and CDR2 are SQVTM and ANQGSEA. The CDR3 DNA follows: TGCAGCGTTGAGGGACTAGCGGGAGGGATGTCCTACAATGAGCAGTTCTTC. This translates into CSVEGLAGGMSYNEQFF.

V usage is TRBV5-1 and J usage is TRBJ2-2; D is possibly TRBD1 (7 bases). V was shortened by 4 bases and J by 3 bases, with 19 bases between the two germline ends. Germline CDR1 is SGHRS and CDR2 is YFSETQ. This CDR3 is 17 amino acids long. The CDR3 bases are TGCGCCAGCAGCCCGGGACTGACAGGGTACGACACCGGGGAGCTGTTTTTT. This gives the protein CASSPGLTGYDTGELFF.

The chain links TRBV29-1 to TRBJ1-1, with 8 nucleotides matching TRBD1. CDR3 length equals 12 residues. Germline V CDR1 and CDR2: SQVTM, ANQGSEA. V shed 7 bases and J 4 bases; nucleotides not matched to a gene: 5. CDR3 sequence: CSAYRGVTEAFF. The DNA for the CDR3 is TGCAGCGCCTACAGGGGGGTCACTGAAGCTTTCTTT.

The CDR3 DNA sequence: TGCGCCAGCAGCCGTCATACTAGCGGAATCTACGAGCAGTACTTC. It is translated as CASSRHTSGIYEQYF. The chain links TRBV5-1 to TRBJ2-7, with 8 bases matching TRBD2. Germline V gene lookup returns CDR1 SGHRS and CDR2 YFSETQ. J lost 3 bases, V lost 4 bases, and 9 bases had no gene match. The CDR3 sequence is 15 residues long.

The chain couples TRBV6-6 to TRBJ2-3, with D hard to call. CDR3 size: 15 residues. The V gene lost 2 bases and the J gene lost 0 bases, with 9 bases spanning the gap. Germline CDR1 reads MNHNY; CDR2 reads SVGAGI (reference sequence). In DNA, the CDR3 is TGTGCCAGCAGTTACCCGCGATCTAGCACAGATACGCAGTATTTT. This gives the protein CASSYPRSSTDTQYF.

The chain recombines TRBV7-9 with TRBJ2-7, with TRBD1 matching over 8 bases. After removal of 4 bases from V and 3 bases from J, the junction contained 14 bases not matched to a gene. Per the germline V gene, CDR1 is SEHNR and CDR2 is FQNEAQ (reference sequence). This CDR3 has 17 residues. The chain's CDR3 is CASSWAKTGGTLYEQYF. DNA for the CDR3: TGTGCCAGCAGCTGGGCAAAAACAGGGGGAACACTCTACGAGCAGTACTTC.

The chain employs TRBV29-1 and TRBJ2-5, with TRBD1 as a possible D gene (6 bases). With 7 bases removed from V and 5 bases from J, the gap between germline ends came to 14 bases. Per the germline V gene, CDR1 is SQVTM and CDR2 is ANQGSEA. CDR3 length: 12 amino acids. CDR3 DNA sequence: TGCAGCGCCCCCACAGGGATGGAGACCCAGTACTTC. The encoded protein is CSAPTGMETQYF.

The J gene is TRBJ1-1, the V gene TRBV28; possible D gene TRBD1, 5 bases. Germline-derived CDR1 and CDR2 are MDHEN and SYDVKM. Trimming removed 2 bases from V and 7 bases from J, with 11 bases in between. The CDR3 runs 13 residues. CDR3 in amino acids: CASSLTDSYEAFF. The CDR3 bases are TGTGCCAGCAGTTTAACCGACAGTTATGAAGCTTTCTTT. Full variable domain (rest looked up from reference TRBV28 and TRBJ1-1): DVKVTQSSRYLVKRTGEKVFLECVQDMDHENMFWYRQDPGLGLRLIYFSYDVKMKEKGDIPEGYSVSREKKERFSLILESASTNQTSMYLCASSLTDSYEAFFGQGTRLTVV.

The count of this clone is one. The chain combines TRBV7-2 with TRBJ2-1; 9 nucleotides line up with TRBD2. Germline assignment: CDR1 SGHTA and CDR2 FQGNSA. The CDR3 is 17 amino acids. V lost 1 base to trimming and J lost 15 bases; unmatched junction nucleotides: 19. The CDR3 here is CASSLEGGGRARSIPFF. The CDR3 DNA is TGTGCCAGCAGCTTAGAGGGGGGCGGGAGGGCCAGATCGATCCCGTTCTTC.

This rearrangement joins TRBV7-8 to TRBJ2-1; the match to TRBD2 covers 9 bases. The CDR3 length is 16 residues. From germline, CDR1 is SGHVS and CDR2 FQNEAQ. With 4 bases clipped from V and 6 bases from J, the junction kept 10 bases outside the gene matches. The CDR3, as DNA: TGTGCCAGCAGCTCAATAGCGGGAGTGGGACTCAATGAGCAGTTCTTC. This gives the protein CASSSIAGVGLNEQFF.

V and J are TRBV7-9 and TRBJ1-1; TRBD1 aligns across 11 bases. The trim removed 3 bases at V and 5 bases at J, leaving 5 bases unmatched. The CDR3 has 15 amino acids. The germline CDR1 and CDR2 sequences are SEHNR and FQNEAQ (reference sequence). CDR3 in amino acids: CASSFGQGASTEAFF. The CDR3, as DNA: TGTGCCAGCAGCTTCGGACAGGGGGCATCTACTGAAGCTTTCTTT.

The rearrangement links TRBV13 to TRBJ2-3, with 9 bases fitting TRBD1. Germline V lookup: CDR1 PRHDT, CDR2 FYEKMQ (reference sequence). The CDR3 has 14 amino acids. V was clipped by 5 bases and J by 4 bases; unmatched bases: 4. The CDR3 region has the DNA TGTGCCAGCAGCCCGACAGGGGGGGCAGATACGCAGTATTTT. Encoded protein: CASSPTGGADTQYF.

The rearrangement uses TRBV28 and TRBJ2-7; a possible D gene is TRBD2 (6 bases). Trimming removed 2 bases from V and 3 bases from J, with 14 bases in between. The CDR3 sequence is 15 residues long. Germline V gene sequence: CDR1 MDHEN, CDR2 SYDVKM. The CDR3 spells CASSLVEAGLYEQYF. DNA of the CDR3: TGTGCCAGCAGTTTAGTCGAAGCGGGTCTCTACGAGCAGTACTTC.

The CDR3 region is CASSAGLYEQYF. DNA for the CDR3: TGTGCCAGTAGTGCCGGACTGTACGAGCAGTACTTC. V gene TRBV19 combines with J gene TRBJ2-7; the D gene is possibly TRBD2 (5 bases). Germline CDR1 and CDR2: LNHDA and SQIVND (reference sequence). V was clipped by 5 bases and J by 4 bases, with 9 bases between them. The CDR3 covers 12 residues. Based on the CDR3 plus reference TRBV19 and TRBJ2-7, the full variable domain is DGGITQSPKYLFRKEGQNVTLSCEQNLNHDAMYWYRQDPGQGLRLIYYSQIVNDFQKGDIAEGYSVSREKKESFPLTVTSAQKNPTAFYLCASSAGLYEQYFGPGTRLTVT.

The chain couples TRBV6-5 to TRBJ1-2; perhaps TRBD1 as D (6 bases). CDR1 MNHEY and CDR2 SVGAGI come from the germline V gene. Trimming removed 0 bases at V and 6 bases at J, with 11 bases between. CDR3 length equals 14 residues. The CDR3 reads CASSYSIQGNGYTF. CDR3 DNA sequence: TGTGCCAGCAGTTACTCTATACAGGGAAATGGCTACACCTTC.

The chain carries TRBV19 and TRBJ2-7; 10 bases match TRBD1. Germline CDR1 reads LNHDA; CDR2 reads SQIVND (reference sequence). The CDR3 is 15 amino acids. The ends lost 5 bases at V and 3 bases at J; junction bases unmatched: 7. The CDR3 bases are TGTGCCAGTAGTTCCGGGACAGGGGATTTCTACGAGCAGTACTTC. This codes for CASSSGTGDFYEQYF.

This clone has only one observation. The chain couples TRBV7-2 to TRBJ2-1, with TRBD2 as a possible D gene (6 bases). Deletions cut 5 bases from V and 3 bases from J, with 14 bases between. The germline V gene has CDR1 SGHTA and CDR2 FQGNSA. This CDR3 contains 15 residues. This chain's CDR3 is CASSGSGAVYNEQFF. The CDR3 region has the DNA TGTGCCAGCAGCGGGTCGGGAGCGGTCTACAATGAGCAGTTCTTC.

The CDR3 here is CASSLGTGGHYEQYF. For the CDR3, the DNA is TGTGCCAGCTCACTCGGGACAGGGGGCCATTACGAGCAGTACTTC. This rearrangement joins TRBV18 to TRBJ2-7; 12 nucleotides align to TRBD1. CDR1 and CDR2 (germline): KGHSH, LQKENI. The CDR3 is made up of 15 amino acids. The V segment lost 4 bases and the J segment 4 bases; nucleotides outside the gene matches: 5. The entire variable domain, with the rest obtained from reference TRBV18 and TRBJ2-7, is as follows: NAGVMQNPRHLVRRRGQEARLRCSPMKGHSHVYWYRQLPEEGLKFMVYLQKENIIDESGMPKERFSAEFPKEGPSILRIQQVVRGDSAAYFCASSLGTGGHYEQYFGPGTRLTVT.

CDR3 region: CASCPTRGSYEQYF. CDR3 nucleotide sequence: TGTGCCAGCTGCCCCACCCGAGGCAGCTACGAGCAGTACTTC. The V and J genes are TRBV6-5 and TRBJ2-7; D unresolved. Germline CDR1 is MNHEY and CDR2 is SVGAGI. The CDR3 spans 14 residues. Trimming stripped 8 bases from V and 3 bases from J, with 17 bases between.

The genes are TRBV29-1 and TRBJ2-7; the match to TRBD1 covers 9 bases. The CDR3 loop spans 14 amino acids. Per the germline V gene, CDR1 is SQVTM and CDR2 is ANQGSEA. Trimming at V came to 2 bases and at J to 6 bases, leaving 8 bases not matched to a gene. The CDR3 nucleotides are TGCAGCGTTGAACTCCGGACAGGGGCTAGCGAGCAGTACTTC. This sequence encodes CSVELRTGASEQYF.

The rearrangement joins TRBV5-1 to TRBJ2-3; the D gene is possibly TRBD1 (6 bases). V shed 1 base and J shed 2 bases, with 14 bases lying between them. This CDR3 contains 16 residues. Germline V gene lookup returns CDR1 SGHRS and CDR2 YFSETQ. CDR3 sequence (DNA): TGCGCCAGCAGCTTGAGCCGGGACACCTTCACAGATACGCAGTATTTT. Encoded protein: CASSLSRDTFTDTQYF.

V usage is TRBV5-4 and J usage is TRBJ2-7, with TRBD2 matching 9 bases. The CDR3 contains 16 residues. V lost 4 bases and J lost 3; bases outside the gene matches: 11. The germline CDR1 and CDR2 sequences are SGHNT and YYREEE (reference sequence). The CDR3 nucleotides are TGTGCCAGCAGCCCCCAAGGCCCAGCGGGAGGCTACGAGCAGTACTTC. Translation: CASSPQGPAGGYEQYF.